These 3 T cell receptor beta chains were all obtained from the same sample, sequenced in a study of CDR3 diversity in severe acne (dated by TCRdb to about 2019). The library relied on PCR. The sequencer was an Illumina HiSeq 2000. TCRdb reran the public reads through fastp at Q25 and MiXCR, keeping productive beta chains. Rows matching on CDR3 protein sequence are summarized as one entry with the most common DNA and genes. In all, the sample holds 100,000 or so distinct CDR3 sequences, and 51% of those were seen once. Of the sample, 9.5% to 15% is held by the ten largest clones. Sample: blood. The source of these receptors is a male donor with acne.

The chain recombines TRBV10-2 with TRBJ2-7, with no clear D. V was pared by 4 bases and J by 5 bases, with 3 bases between. The CDR3 consists of 10 residues. Germline CDR1 WSHSY, CDR2 SAAADI. CDR3 coding DNA: TGCGCCAGCAGTGGCCACGAGCAGTACTTC. This codes for CASSGHEQYF.

This clonotype appeared a few times. The chain couples TRBV9 to TRBJ2-3; D is possibly TRBD1 (6 bases). The germline gives CDR1 SGDLS, CDR2 YYNGEE. Deletions cut 4 bases from V and 5 bases from J, with 14 bases between. The CDR3 is 14 amino acids. CDR3 DNA: TGTGCCAGCAGCCAAAGGGGGATCGGAGATACGCAGTATTTT. This encodes CASSQRGIGDTQYF. Supplemented by reference TRBV9 and TRBJ2-3, the full variable domain reads DSGVTQTPKHLITATGQRVTLRCSPRSGDLSVYWYQQSLDQGLQFLIQYYNGEERAKGNILERFSAQQFPDLHSELNLSSLELGDSALYFCASSQRGIGDTQYFGPGTRLTVL.

The V and J genes are TRBV7-2 and TRBJ1-2; D gene uncertain. The CDR3 sequence is 14 residues long. Germline V CDR1 and CDR2: SGHTA, FQGNSA. V lost 5 bases and J lost 2, with 12 bases in between. For the CDR3, the DNA is TGTGCCAGCAGCCCTCGAGAGGCAAACTATGGCTACACCTTC. Its translation: CASSPREANYGYTF.